These 30 T cell receptor beta chains originate from one sample sequenced in a study of shared clonotypes between healthy human individuals. The table came from immunoSEQ multiplex PCR; TCRdb's copy has only in-frame clones and leaves some out. The sample contains over 2 million clones, about 90% of which appear only once. The source material was naive CD4+ T cells from PBMCs. Specified subset: CD45RA+ positively selected. The receptors were gathered from a man younger than 35 in good health. Some clones in this sample may be carry-over from other donors' samples.

The chain couples TRBV28 to TRBJ2-2; 9 nucleotides agree with TRBD1. V gave up 7 bases and J gave up 6 bases; unmatched junction bases: 9. The CDR3 is 15 residues long. The germline gives CDR1 MDHEN, CDR2 SYDVKM. CDR3: CASKSDRGWSGELFF. Written as DNA, the CDR3 is TGTGCCAGCAAATCGGACAGGGGATGGTCCGGGGAGCTGTTTTTT.

This clone showed up just once. The CDR3 coding sequence is TGTGCCAGCTCACCCTTAAGCGGGACAAATGAGCAGTTCTTC. It translates to CASSPLSGTNEQFF. The gene calls are TRBV18 and TRBJ2-1; perhaps TRBD2 as D (7 bases). The V gene's germline CDR1 is KGHSH and CDR2 LQKENI. V lost 3 bases and J lost 7, with 13 bases in between. CDR3 length: 14 amino acids.

This clone was found a few times. This chain connects TRBV9 to TRBJ1-1, with D unclear. The CDR3 extends over 14 amino acids. Germline V gene sequence: CDR1 SGDLS, CDR2 YYNGEE. Trimming removed 4 bases at V and 1 base at J, with 11 bases between. The CDR3 sequence is CASSPTGENTEAFF. The CDR3 bases are TGTGCCAGCAGCCCAACTGGGGAGAACACTGAAGCTTTCTTT.

This clone appeared a single time. The chain uses TRBV4-2 and TRBJ2-5; no reliable D call. Germline V CDR1 and CDR2: LGHNA, YNFKEQ. The CDR3 consists of 16 residues. The V end was cut by 8 bases, the J end by 1 base, with 20 bases between. The CDR3 is CASGRSLQSSQETQYF. The CDR3 nucleotides read TGTGCCAGCGGCCGATCACTACAAAGTTCCCAAGAGACCCAGTACTTC.

J is TRBJ1-2 and V is TRBV18; TRBD1 aligns across 7 bases. Looked up from germline, CDR1 is KGHSH and CDR2 is LQKENI. Trimming at V came to 4 bases and at J to 2 bases, leaving 13 bases not matched to a gene. The CDR3 contains 17 residues. In DNA form, the CDR3 reads TGTGCCAGCTCACAACAGGGGAGGCCACTATTAAACTATGGCTACACCTTC. It translates to CASSQQGRPLLNYGYTF.

The CDR3 spells CASSPGANEKLFF. The DNA of the CDR3 is TGTGCCAGCAGTCCGGGGGCAAATGAAAAACTGTTTTTT. The chain combines TRBV2 with TRBJ1-4; D perhaps matches TRBD1 (6 bases). The CDR3 loop spans 13 amino acids. Trimming pared 5 bases from V and 5 bases from J, leaving 9 bases between. The germline V gene encodes CDR1 SNHLY and CDR2 FYNNEI.

This rearrangement joins TRBV5-1 to TRBJ1-1; TRBD1 aligns across 10 bases. The CDR3 has 17 amino acids. CDR1 SGHRS and CDR2 YFSETQ come from the germline V gene. With 0 bases clipped from V and 0 bases from J, the junction kept 5 bases outside the gene matches. CDR3 DNA: TGCGCCAGCAGCTTGGGACAGGGGGCGCGTATGAACACTGAAGCTTTCTTT. It codes for CASSLGQGARMNTEAFF.

The chain couples TRBV7-2 to TRBJ2-3; 8 bases are a match to TRBD2. This CDR3 has 14 residues. Germline assignment: CDR1 SGHTA and CDR2 FQGNSA. V was clipped by 0 bases and J by 6 bases; unmatched bases: 2. The CDR3 DNA follows: TGTGCCAGCAGCTTAGCTCTAGCGGGTGATACGCAGTATTTT. Its translation is CASSLALAGDTQYF. The full variable domain, its missing parts supplied by reference TRBV7-2 and TRBJ2-3, is GAGVSQSPSNKVTEKGKDVELRCDPISGHTALYWYRQSLGQGLEFLIYFQGNSAPDKSGLPSDRFSAERTGGSVSTLTIQRTQQEDSAVYLCASSLALAGDTQYFGPGTRLTVL.

The chain couples TRBV5-1 to TRBJ2-5; tentatively, D is TRBD1 (6 bases). V dropped 6 bases and J dropped 5 bases, with 14 bases sitting between them. CDR1 and CDR2 (germline): SGHRS, YFSETQ. The CDR3 loop spans 13 amino acids. CDR3 sequence (DNA): TGCGCCAGCACCATACAGGGCCTTGAGACCCAGTACTTC. Translation gives CASTIQGLETQYF.

This clone was found once. The chain uses TRBV7-9 and TRBJ2-4; D possibly corresponds to TRBD2 (5 bases). Trimming took off 2 bases at V and 4 bases at J, with 6 bases between the two ends. The CDR3 is 13 amino acids. The V gene's germline CDR1 is SEHNR and CDR2 FQNEAQ (reference sequence). This CDR3 reads CASSLRGKNIQYF. The DNA for the CDR3 is TGTGCCAGCAGCTTACGGGGTAAAAACATTCAGTACTTC. The full variable domain, completed using reference TRBV7-9 and TRBJ2-4, is DTGVSQNPRHKITKRGQNVTFRCDPISEHNRLYWYRQTLGQGPEFLTYFQNEAQLEKSRLLSDRFSAERPKGSFSTLEIQRTEQGDSAMYLCASSLRGKNIQYFGAGTRLSVL.

Of note for this clone: Other DNA sequences in the sample encode the same CDR3. The chain links TRBV11-3 to TRBJ2-7; tentative D call: TRBD1 (7 bases). From germline, CDR1 is SGHNT and CDR2 YENEEA. The CDR3 totals 14 residues. Between the trimmed V and J ends, which lost 1 base and 3 bases, there was a span of 10 bases. CDR3 sequence (DNA): TGTGCCAGCAGCTTAGGGGGGGACAGCTACGAGCAGTACTTC. It encodes CASSLGGDSYEQYF.

This chain connects TRBV7-9 to TRBJ2-7; 7 nucleotides line up with TRBD1. This CDR3 spans 14 amino acids. From germline, CDR1 is SEHNR and CDR2 FQNEAQ (reference sequence). The trim removed 4 bases at V and 6 bases at J, leaving 9 bases unmatched. The CDR3 DNA follows: TGTGCCAGCAGCTCCTCGGACAGGCGCGGCGAGCAGTACTTC. This gives the protein CASSSSDRRGEQYF. The full variable domain, rest sourced from reference TRBV7-9 and TRBJ2-7, is DTGVSQNPRHKITKRGQNVTFRCDPISEHNRLYWYRQTLGQGPEFLTYFQNEAQLEKSRLLSDRFSAERPKGSFSTLEIQRTEQGDSAMYLCASSSSDRRGEQYFGPGTRLTVT.

This clone was detected once. V usage is TRBV27 and J usage is TRBJ2-3; D tentatively reads TRBD1 or TRBD2 (7 bases each). Trimming removed 5 bases at V and 6 bases at J, with 12 bases between. Looked up from germline, CDR1 is MNHEY and CDR2 is SMNVEV (reference sequence). There are 13 residues in the CDR3. This CDR3 is CASSRRGGDTQYF. For the CDR3, the DNA is TGTGCCAGCAGTCGCAGGGGGGGCGATACGCAGTATTTT.

Regarding this clone: Within the sample, other DNA sequences also encode this same CDR3. The CDR3, as DNA: TGTGCCAGCTCACCAACCCACCAAGAGACCCAGTACTTC. Amino acid sequence: CASSPTHQETQYF. The V and J genes are TRBV18 and TRBJ2-5; D not certain. Deletions cut 2 bases from V and 0 bases from J, with 4 bases between. Germline V CDR1 and CDR2: KGHSH, LQKENI. The CDR3 runs to 13 residues.

The chain employs TRBV10-3 and TRBJ1-1; no reliable D call. The germline V gene has CDR1 ENHRY and CDR2 SYGVKD. The V end lost 6 bases, the J end lost 6 bases, and 5 bases lay between the germline ends. This CDR3 has 10 residues. Here the CDR3 reads CAISHPEAFF. The CDR3 DNA is TGTGCCATCAGCCACCCTGAAGCTTTCTTT.

Concerning this clone itself: Other DNA sequences in the same sample also yield this CDR3. The chain links TRBV30 to TRBJ1-6; unclear D gene. The CDR3 totals 11 residues. Germline V gene data show CDR1 as GTSNPN and CDR2 as SVGIG (reference sequence). V was trimmed by 3 bases and J by 6 bases, leaving 3 bases between them. CDR3: CAWSANSPLHF. The CDR3 DNA sequence: TGTGCCTGGAGCGCTAATTCACCCCTCCACTTT. Using reference TRBV30 and TRBJ1-6 for the parts outside the CDR3, the full variable domain is SQTIHQWPATLVQPVGSPLSLECTVEGTSNPNLYWYRQAAGRGLQLLFYSVGIGQISSEVPQNLSASRPQDRQFILSSKKLLLSDSGFYLCAWSANSPLHFGNGTRLTVT.

A single count supports this clone. The chain has TRBV9 and TRBJ2-5; D assignment may be TRBD1 or TRBD2 (5 bases each). The V gene lost 0 bases and the J gene lost 1 base, with 7 bases spanning the gap. The CDR3 is made up of 14 amino acids. In germline, CDR1 is SGDLS, CDR2 YYNGEE. The CDR3 bases are TGTGCCAGCAGCGTAGAAGGGACCCAAGAGACCCAGTACTTC. It specifies CASSVEGTQETQYF.

The chain is built from TRBV4-3 and TRBJ2-7; 8 nucleotides match TRBD2. CDR1 and CDR2 (germline): LGHNA, YSLEER. This CDR3 has 15 amino acids. The V gene end was trimmed by 1 base and the J gene end by 4 bases; junction bases not matched to a gene: 6. For the CDR3, the DNA is TGCGCCAGCAGCCAAGGGGCTAGCGGGTTTTACGAGCAGTACTTC. Its translation: CASSQGASGFYEQYF.

This chain connects TRBV14 to TRBJ2-7; TRBD1 matches 8 bases. The germline V gene has CDR1 SGHDN and CDR2 FVKESK. The junction had 5 bases not matched to a gene; V was cut back by 4 bases and J by 3 bases. The CDR3 length is 14 residues. The CDR3 protein is CASSPRQGRYEQYF. The CDR3 DNA follows: TGTGCCAGCAGCCCTCGACAGGGGCGCTACGAGCAGTACTTC.

The chain couples TRBV9 to TRBJ2-3; 8 bases map to TRBD1. This CDR3 spans 15 amino acids. Trimming took 4 bases from V and 3 from J; bases not matched to a gene: 7. Germline-derived CDR1 and CDR2 are SGDLS and YYNGEE. The CDR3 reads CASSYRQGNTDTQYF. As DNA, the CDR3 is TGTGCCAGCAGCTACAGACAGGGGAATACAGATACGCAGTATTTT.

The chain combines TRBV27 with TRBJ1-2; maybe TRBD1 (5 bases). Per germline, CDR1 MNHEY and CDR2 SMNVEV (reference sequence). Trimming shortened V by 5 bases and J by 5 bases, and 15 bases separated the two germline ends. This CDR3 contains 14 residues. For the CDR3, the DNA is TGTGCCAGCAGTGGGGGGAGGGCACAGTATGGCTACACCTTC. Translating it yields CASSGGRAQYGYTF.

The V call is TRBV28, the J call TRBJ2-1; unclear D gene. Trimming cost V 5 bases and J 7 bases, with 12 bases left between them. The CDR3 is made up of 13 amino acids. Germline V lookup: CDR1 MDHEN, CDR2 SYDVKM. The DNA for the CDR3 is TGTGCCAGCAGTACTGGTTGGAAGAATGAGCAGTTCTTC. Translating gives CASSTGWKNEQFF.

The chain carries TRBV7-6 and TRBJ2-1, with TRBD2 identical over 9 bases. The CDR3 has 15 amino acids. The germline V gene has CDR1 SGHVS and CDR2 FNYEAQ. J lost 6 bases, V lost 5 bases, and 8 bases had no gene match. The CDR3 protein is CASSPSLAGSNEQFF. CDR3 bases: TGTGCCAGCAGCCCATCGCTAGCGGGAAGCAATGAGCAGTTCTTC. The whole variable domain, filled in from reference TRBV7-6 and TRBJ2-1, reads GAGVSQSPRYKVTKRGQDVALRCDPISGHVSLYWYRQALGQGPEFLTYFNYEAQQDKSGLPNDRFSAERPEGSISTLTIQRTEQRDSAMYRCASSPSLAGSNEQFFGPGTRLTVL.

The chain has TRBV27 and TRBJ1-1, with 7 bases lining up with TRBD1. Per germline, CDR1 MNHEY and CDR2 SMNVEV (reference sequence). V trimming: 5 bases; J trimming: 1 base; junction bases outside the gene matches: 7. The CDR3 is 15 amino acids. This CDR3 reads CASSPGTDPNTEAFF. For the CDR3, the DNA is TGTGCCAGCAGTCCCGGGACAGACCCGAACACTGAAGCTTTCTTT.

This clone appeared once. The chain couples TRBV5-1 to TRBJ2-1; TRBD2 matches 11 bases. Germline values: CDR1 SGHRS, CDR2 YFSETQ. J gave up 0 bases and V 3 bases, and 5 bases lay outside the gene matches. CDR3 length: 17 amino acids. The DNA for the CDR3 is TGCGCCAGCAGCTCGACTAGCGGGATAAGCTCCTACAATGAGCAGTTCTTC. Translating gives CASSSTSGISSYNEQFF. The full variable domain, rest sourced from reference TRBV5-1 and TRBJ2-1, is KAGVTQTPRYLIKTRGQQVTLSCSPISGHRSVSWYQQTPGQGLQFLFEYFSETQRNKGNFPGRFSGRQFSNSRSEMNVSTLELGDSALYLCASSSTSGISSYNEQFFGPGTRLTVL.

The chain uses TRBV28 and TRBJ2-2; TRBD2 aligns across 14 bases. Germline V gene lookup returns CDR1 MDHEN and CDR2 SYDVKM. The CDR3 has 21 residues. J was trimmed by 7 bases and V by 4 bases; bases with no gene match: 20. CDR3 loop: CASSSLSPGTSGSYHIGELFF. The CDR3 DNA reads as TGTGCCAGCAGTTCCCTCAGTCCCGGGACTAGCGGGAGCTATCATATCGGGGAGCTGTTTTTT. The variable domain in full, with the rest retrieved from reference TRBV28 and TRBJ2-2, is DVKVTQSSRYLVKRTGEKVFLECVQDMDHENMFWYRQDPGLGLRLIYFSYDVKMKEKGDIPEGYSVSREKKERFSLILESASTNQTSMYLCASSSLSPGTSGSYHIGELFFGEGSRLTVL.

For this clone: In the same sample, other DNA sequences code for this CDR3. The gene calls are TRBV28 and TRBJ2-6; D gene ambiguous. The CDR3 extends over 15 amino acids. CDR1 MDHEN and CDR2 SYDVKM come from the germline V gene. V was shortened by 3 bases and J by 0 bases, with 6 bases between the two germline ends. The CDR3: CASSFPGSGANVLTF. For the CDR3, the DNA is TGTGCCAGCAGTTTTCCGGGCTCTGGGGCCAACGTCCTGACTTTC.

The chain has TRBV28 and TRBJ2-1; maybe TRBD2 (6 bases). Trimming stripped 6 bases from V and 6 bases from J, with 18 bases between. Germline assignment: CDR1 MDHEN and CDR2 SYDVKM. CDR3 length: 15 amino acids. CDR3 bases: TGTGCCAGCAGCCCACGGGAGTGGTTCGGCAATGAGCAGTTCTTC. Translating gives CASSPREWFGNEQFF.

The chain has TRBV7-9 and TRBJ2-1; D might be TRBD1 (6 bases). Trimming shortened V by 5 bases and J by 9 bases, and 17 bases separated the two germline ends. CDR3 length: 14 amino acids. Germline V gene lookup returns CDR1 SEHNR and CDR2 FQNEAQ (reference sequence). The CDR3: CASSPTKDSPEQFF. For the CDR3, the DNA is TGTGCCAGCAGCCCTACAAAGGACAGTCCTGAGCAGTTCTTC.

The chain has TRBV21-1 and TRBJ1-2. TRBV21-1 represents a pseudogene. The CDR3 length is 18 residues. CDR3 sequence reads: CASSKGMWRGTTLYGYTF. As DNA, the CDR3 is TGTGCCAGCAGCAAAGGAATGTGGCGGGGGACAACCCTCTATGGCTACACCTTC.